This T cell receptor beta chain emerged from a study of T cell repertoires in cytomegalovirus infection. About the research overall: Matching HLA type, along with CMV infection, was indicated by public TCR beta signatures.

This CDR3 contains 16 residues. The trim removed 0 bases at V and 5 bases at J, leaving 7 bases unmatched. The germline V gene has CDR1 MNHEY and CDR2 SVGAGI. Turning to this clonotype: What it binds is not known.

Notes on the study in general: CMV-specific TCR beta clonotypes restricted by HLA-C dominated the ex vivo response. There were carriers of CMV plus the relevant HLA, and cumulative public TCR beta family frequency identified them.

Each CDR3 protein is one row after TCRdb ran MiXCR on the reads. The sample has 450,000 to 650,000 distinct CDR3 sequences, about 30% seen once. The sample comprised PBMCs. The sequence was collected from a human donor in good health (CMV status not recorded). Some clones in this sample may be carry-over from other donors' samples. The V call is TRBV6-5, the J call TRBJ2-1; 7 nucleotides align to TRBD1. This chain's CDR3 is CASSYSVGQLHNEQFF. The CDR3 DNA follows: TGTGCCAGCAGTTACTCGGTGGGACAGTTACACAATGAGCAGTTCTTC.